This T cell receptor beta chain came from a study of T cell responses to AZD1222 COVID-19 vaccine. Whole-study findings and limits: All repertoire sampling was performed exclusively after the peak T cell response. Most donors were white British and more were female, and clonal diversity was possibly underestimated. Regions 160-218 and 743-854 held dominance among vaccine-associated CD4 TCRs, which spanned spike.

Notes on this clone: The antigen is unknown.

TCRdb's copy holds only in-frame clones and misses some; the assay was immunoSEQ multiplex PCR. The repertoire has some 120,000 clones, roughly 88% of them found once; the top ten carry approximately 5.4%. With 0 bases removed from V and 6 bases from J, the gap between germline ends came to 9 bases. Germline V CDR1 and CDR2: ENHRY, SYGVKD. The CDR3 is 14 amino acids. Sample: peripheral blood, taken on day 0 of AZD1222 vaccination. V is TRBV10-3 and J is TRBJ1-5; D may be TRBD1 (5 bases). The receptor was derived from an adult in good health. The CDR3 sequence: CAISESGASQPQHF. CDR3 coding DNA: TGTGCCATCAGTGAGTCCGGGGCTAGTCAGCCCCAGCATTTT.